This T cell receptor (beta chain) emerged from a study of identical twins. Per germline, CDR1 SGHTA and CDR2 FQGNSA. The germline V and J ends were trimmed by 2 bases and 4 bases, with 16 bases remaining between them. The CDR3 runs to 16 residues. Carrying unique molecular identifiers, the cDNA also gained a universal primer site through template switching. TCRdb redid the calling of the 5' RACE reads with MiXCR, one entry per CDR3 protein. The sample lists around 670,000 distinct CDR3 sequences; around 6.1% were seen once. Turning to this clonotype: Its matching antigen is unknown.

Study findings and constraints: Memory repertoires lacked the insertion deficit that abundant cord blood beta clonotypes showed. Analyses based on zero insertions could be partly confounded by invariant MAIT and iNKT cells.

This TCR came from a man aged 18 to 29 in good health. The sequenced sample was naive T cells sorted from blood. This chain links TRBV7-2 with TRBJ2-3, with D possibly being TRBD1 (5 bases). The CDR3 loop is CASSLMWGKQADTQYF. In DNA, the CDR3 is TGTGCCAGCAGCTTAATGTGGGGCAAGCAGGCAGATACGCAGTATTTT.